The clone carrying this T cell receptor (beta chain) was observed a handful of times. The antigen remains unidentified. The data are from a study of response to subunit inactivated influenza vaccine. Study-level findings and limits: The authors proposed limited new T cell recruitment per seasonal influenza vaccination.

The CDR3 is made up of 15 amino acids. The V end lost 3 bases, the J end lost 9 bases, and 18 bases lay between the germline ends. The germline gives CDR1 MNHNS, CDR2 SASEGT. One entry per CDR3 protein, called by TCRdb with MiXCR from the RT-PCR reads. The sample has more than 700,000 distinct CDR3 sequences, around 20% seen once. Specimen: PBMCs from blood, collected roughly 5 days after vaccination. The gene calls are TRBV6-1 and TRBJ2-1; D might be TRBD1 (5 bases). This TCR was sampled from a man aged 45 to 65 who received an inactivated influenza vaccine. The CDR3 coding sequence is TGTGCCAGCAGTGATGGGGCAGGTCCCACGGGTGAGCAGTTCTTC. Translation gives CASSDGAGPTGEQFF.